This is a list of T cell receptor beta chains from one sample in a study of technical replicates of blood from several donors. Produced via immunoSEQ multiplex PCR; TCRdb's table is partial and in-frame only. This table holds about 88,000 clones, just under 95% found once. The sequenced material came from T cells isolated from PBMCs. The receptors were gathered from a human donor in good health. Each CDR3 is given with its conserved first and last residue. A D gene is named only where the DNA matches it firmly. Size values are once, few and many counts, or a class for expanded clones, and some rows have none.

J gene: TRBJ2-5; V gene: TRBV11-2; clone size: once; D gene: .; CDR3 DNA: TGTGCCAGCAGCTTGATCCCTGGGCCTGAGACCCAGTACTTC; CDR3 protein: CASSLIPGPETQYF
J gene: TRBJ2-6; V gene: TRBV6-1; clone size: .; D gene: TRBD1; CDR3 DNA: TGTGCCAGCAGTGCCCGACAGGGGGCCTCTGGGGCCAACGTCCTGACTTTC; CDR3 protein: CASSARQGASGANVLTF
J gene: TRBJ1-5; V gene: TRBV2; clone size: .; D gene: .; CDR3 DNA: TGTGCCAGCAGCGAAGTATTTGGGGGACAACAGCCCCAGCATTTT; CDR3 protein: CASSEVFGGQQPQHF
J gene: TRBJ2-3; V gene: TRBV10-3; clone size: .; D gene: TRBD2; CDR3 DNA: TGTGCCATCAGCGCAGGACTAGTTGACCTATCGGATACGCAGTATTTT; CDR3 protein: CAISAGLVDLSDTQYF
J gene: TRBJ2-2; V gene: TRBV7-6; clone size: .; D gene: TRBD2; CDR3 DNA: TGTGCCAGCAGCTTAGGGGATAGACTAGCGGGGGTGAACACCGGGGAGCTGTTTTTT; CDR3 protein: CASSLGDRLAGVNTGELFF
J gene: TRBJ1-5; V gene: TRBV4-1; clone size: once; D gene: .; CDR3 DNA: TGCGCCAGCAGCCAGGAGAATAGCAATCAGCCCCAGCATTTT; CDR3 protein: CASSQENSNQPQHF
J gene: TRBJ1-4; V gene: TRBV19; clone size: .; D gene: TRBD1; CDR3 DNA: TGTGCCACCAAGGACAGGGCTGAAAAACTGTTTTTT; CDR3 protein: CATKDRAEKLFF
J gene: TRBJ1-2; V gene: TRBV5-8; clone size: .; D gene: TRBD1; CDR3 DNA: TGTGCCAGCAGCCCCGGTGGGGACAGGCCCTCCTATGGCTACACCTTC; CDR3 protein: CASSPGGDRPSYGYTF
J gene: TRBJ2-5; V gene: TRBV6-5; clone size: .; D gene: .; CDR3 DNA: TGTGCCAGCGGCTCCCGTGCCGGGGAAGAGACCCAGTACTTC; CDR3 protein: CASGSRAGEETQYF
J gene: TRBJ1-4; V gene: TRBV28; clone size: .; D gene: .; CDR3 DNA: TGTGCCACCACGGGGAGGGCTAATGAAAAACTGTTTTTT; CDR3 protein: CATTGRANEKLFF
J gene: TRBJ2-1; V gene: TRBV6-5; clone size: .; D gene: TRBD2; CDR3 DNA: TGTGCCACCGCGACTAGCGGGGTTTTAAATGAGCAGTTCTTC; CDR3 protein: CATATSGVLNEQFF
J gene: TRBJ1-3; V gene: TRBV9; clone size: .; D gene: TRBD1; CDR3 DNA: TGTGCCAGCAGCGAGGCCTCAACGGGACAGTACTCTGGAAACACCATATATTTT; CDR3 protein: CASSEASTGQYSGNTIYF
J gene: TRBJ2-5; V gene: TRBV12-5; clone size: .; D gene: TRBD2; CDR3 DNA: TGTGCTAGTGGTTTGGTGCTAGCGGGGGGTCCAGAGACCCAGTACTTC; CDR3 protein: CASGLVLAGGPETQYF
J gene: TRBJ2-4; V gene: TRBV9; clone size: .; D gene: .; CDR3 DNA: TGTGCCAGCAGCGTGATGGAGGGACTAGCCAAAAACATTCAGTACTTC; CDR3 protein: CASSVMEGLAKNIQYF
J gene: TRBJ2-1; V gene: TRBV5-1; clone size: .; D gene: .; CDR3 DNA: TGCGCCAGCAGCTTGGACAGGAGTACTTACGAGCAGTTCTTC; CDR3 protein: CASSLDRSTYEQFF
J gene: TRBJ1-5; V gene: TRBV6-1; clone size: .; D gene: .; CDR3 DNA: TGTGCCAGCAGGGGGGGTCGGAATCAGCCCCAGCATTTT; CDR3 protein: CASRGGRNQPQHF
J gene: TRBJ1-1; V gene: TRBV28; clone size: .; D gene: .; CDR3 DNA: TGTGCCAGTGCCACAGATCTGAACACTGAAGCTTTCTTT; CDR3 protein: CASATDLNTEAFF
J gene: TRBJ1-2; V gene: TRBV25-1; clone size: .; D gene: .; CDR3 DNA: TGTGCCAGCGGGACTCGGACGGCCAGAACATATGGCTACACCTTC; CDR3 protein: CASGTRTARTYGYTF
J gene: TRBJ1-3; V gene: TRBV5-1; clone size: .; D gene: .; CDR3 DNA: TGCGCCAGCAGCTTGGGGCACCACTCTGGAAACACCATATATTTT; CDR3 protein: CASSLGHHSGNTIYF
J gene: TRBJ1-2; V gene: TRBV6-5; clone size: .; D gene: .; CDR3 DNA: TGTGCCAGCAGTTACCAGGGGAATGGCTACACCTTC; CDR3 protein: CASSYQGNGYTF
J gene: TRBJ1-2; V gene: TRBV7-9; clone size: few; D gene: TRBD1; CDR3 DNA: TGTGCCAGCAGCCCGGGGACAGAGTATGGCTACACCTTC; CDR3 protein: CASSPGTEYGYTF
J gene: TRBJ1-1; V gene: TRBV6-6; clone size: .; D gene: TRBD1; CDR3 DNA: TGTGCCAGCAGTTACCCACTGGGACAGGAAAACACTGAAGCTTTCTTT; CDR3 protein: CASSYPLGQENTEAFF
J gene: TRBJ2-2; V gene: TRBV27; clone size: .; D gene: .; CDR3 DNA: TGTGCCAGCGGGTCTTGGGGCGACAGCAGCACCGGGGAGCTGTTTTTT; CDR3 protein: CASGSWGDSSTGELFF
J gene: TRBJ1-2; V gene: TRBV28; clone size: .; D gene: .; CDR3 DNA: TGTGCCAGCAGCGACAGCCTCTATGGCTACACCTTC; CDR3 protein: CASSDSLYGYTF
J gene: TRBJ2-7; V gene: TRBV27; clone size: .; D gene: .; CDR3 DNA: TGTGCCAGCAGTTTGAGTCCCTCCCACGAGCAGTACTTC; CDR3 protein: CASSLSPSHEQYF
J gene: TRBJ2-1; V gene: TRBV5-6; clone size: .; D gene: .; CDR3 DNA: TGTGCCAGCAGCTTCGATCTGGGCGCGGCGGGTGAGCAGTTCTTC; CDR3 protein: CASSFDLGAAGEQFF
J gene: TRBJ2-5; V gene: TRBV19; clone size: .; D gene: TRBD2; CDR3 DNA: TGTGCCAGTAAGGCTAGCGGGAGCCGAGAGACCCAGTACTTC; CDR3 protein: CASKASGSRETQYF
J gene: TRBJ1-3; V gene: TRBV11-2; clone size: .; D gene: .; CDR3 DNA: TGTGCCAGCAGCCGTACGTTGTCGTTAGGGGTCAATTCTGGAAACACCATATATTTT; CDR3 protein: CASSRTLSLGVNSGNTIYF
J gene: TRBJ2-7; V gene: TRBV5-1; clone size: .; D gene: .; CDR3 DNA: TGCGCCAGCAGCTTGACCGGGGACTACGAGCAGTACTTC; CDR3 protein: CASSLTGDYEQYF
J gene: TRBJ2-3; V gene: TRBV27; clone size: .; D gene: .; CDR3 DNA: TGTGCCAGCAGTTTAGGCCTGGAGGAGTTCGGCCCAGATACGCAGTATTTT; CDR3 protein: CASSLGLEEFGPDTQYF
J gene: TRBJ1-1; V gene: TRBV2; clone size: .; D gene: .; CDR3 DNA: TGTGCCAGCAGTGGGTCTGGCAGGGTGGACACTGAAGCTTTCTTT; CDR3 protein: CASSGSGRVDTEAFF
J gene: TRBJ2-7; V gene: TRBV19; clone size: .; D gene: .; CDR3 DNA: TGTGCCAGTAGGACCGGGGGCGAGCAGTACTTC; CDR3 protein: CASRTGGEQYF
J gene: TRBJ1-1; V gene: TRBV6-4; clone size: .; D gene: TRBD1; CDR3 DNA: TGTGCCAGCAGTAGACAGGGGGACACTGAAGCTTTCTTT; CDR3 protein: CASSRQGDTEAFF
J gene: TRBJ1-5; V gene: TRBV5-1; clone size: .; D gene: .; CDR3 DNA: TGCGCCAGCGTCCCCCCGCAGTATGTCTCACCTGAGGGTCAGCCCCAGCATTTT; CDR3 protein: CASVPPQYVSPEGQPQHF
J gene: TRBJ1-2; V gene: TRBV11-2; clone size: .; D gene: .; CDR3 DNA: TGTGCCAGCAGCTTTAAAACAGGGACGGGCTACACCTTC; CDR3 protein: CASSFKTGTGYTF
J gene: TRBJ1-1; V gene: TRBV6-4; clone size: .; D gene: .; CDR3 DNA: TGTGCCAGCCCAATGAACACTGAAGCTTTCTTT; CDR3 protein: CASPMNTEAFF
J gene: TRBJ1-1; V gene: TRBV7-6; clone size: .; D gene: .; CDR3 DNA: TGTGCCAGCAGCTTAGCCCAAGACTCGTATGAAGCTTTCTTT; CDR3 protein: CASSLAQDSYEAFF
J gene: TRBJ2-2; V gene: TRBV18; clone size: .; D gene: TRBD1; CDR3 DNA: TGTGCCAGCTCACCTATGACAGGGAAACTGTTTTTT; CDR3 protein: CASSPMTGKLFF
J gene: TRBJ2-7; V gene: TRBV7-2; clone size: .; D gene: .; CDR3 DNA: TGTGCCAGCAGCTTAGGGGCCGGGGGTGTTCCCTACGAGCAGTACTTC; CDR3 protein: CASSLGAGGVPYEQYF
J gene: TRBJ2-7; V gene: TRBV7-2; clone size: .; D gene: TRBD1; CDR3 DNA: TGTGCCAGCAGCCCTCGGGACAGGGGAAGGTCTAACCCCTACGAGCAGTACTTC; CDR3 protein: CASSPRDRGRSNPYEQYF
J gene: TRBJ1-1; V gene: TRBV4-1; clone size: few; D gene: TRBD1; CDR3 DNA: TGCGCCAGCAGCCATATAGGACAGGGGGCTAACACTGAAGCTTTCTTT; CDR3 protein: CASSHIGQGANTEAFF
J gene: TRBJ1-4; V gene: TRBV12-2; clone size: .; D gene: .; CDR3 DNA: .; CDR3 protein: CASRLALVGGGSNEKLFF
J gene: TRBJ1-3; V gene: TRBV2; clone size: .; D gene: .; CDR3 DNA: TGTGCCAGCAGTTCAGGGAATCCCTCTGGAAACACCATATATTTT; CDR3 protein: CASSSGNPSGNTIYF
J gene: TRBJ2-7; V gene: TRBV5-1; clone size: .; D gene: .; CDR3 DNA: TGCGCCAGCAGCTGGGAAACCACAGGGTCCCCCTACGAGCAGTACTTC; CDR3 protein: CASSWETTGSPYEQYF
J gene: TRBJ2-1; V gene: TRBV5-4; clone size: once; D gene: TRBD2; CDR3 DNA: TGTGCCAGCAGCTTTAACTTACGGGAGGGAAGGGGTGAGCAGTTCTTC; CDR3 protein: CASSFNLREGRGEQFF
J gene: TRBJ2-3; V gene: TRBV29-1; clone size: .; D gene: .; CDR3 DNA: TGCAGCGTTGAAGGCCCCGGGACTTCGGTCGTTAATACGCAGTATTTT; CDR3 protein: CSVEGPGTSVVNTQYF
J gene: TRBJ1-1; V gene: TRBV18; clone size: .; D gene: .; CDR3 DNA: TGTGCCAGCTCACCATACTTTACGAACACTGAAGCTTTCTTT; CDR3 protein: CASSPYFTNTEAFF
J gene: TRBJ2-3; V gene: TRBV28; clone size: .; D gene: .; CDR3 DNA: TGTGCCAGCAGTCTACAGGGAGGGTCAGATACGCAGTATTTT; CDR3 protein: CASSLQGGSDTQYF
J gene: TRBJ1-1; V gene: TRBV19; clone size: .; D gene: .; CDR3 DNA: TGTGCCAGTAGTATCGTAAAGGACAGTCCGAACACTGAAGCTTTCTTT; CDR3 protein: CASSIVKDSPNTEAFF
J gene: TRBJ1-5; V gene: TRBV6-5; clone size: few; D gene: .; CDR3 DNA: TGTGCCAGCAGACCAGACACCAATCAGCCCCAGCATTTT; CDR3 protein: CASRPDTNQPQHF
J gene: TRBJ1-5; V gene: TRBV7-2; clone size: .; D gene: .; CDR3 DNA: TGTGCCAGCAGCCTACCAGGGTCCCCGGATCAGCCCCAGCATTTT; CDR3 protein: CASSLPGSPDQPQHF
J gene: TRBJ1-6; V gene: TRBV6-5; clone size: .; D gene: .; CDR3 DNA: TGTGCCACCCAAGAGGGAGGAGGTTCACCCCTCCACTTT; CDR3 protein: CATQEGGGSPLHF
J gene: TRBJ1-1; V gene: TRBV30; clone size: few; D gene: TRBD1; CDR3 DNA: TGTGCCTGGGACAGGGGGAACACTGAAGCTTTCTTT; CDR3 protein: CAWDRGNTEAFF
J gene: TRBJ1-1; V gene: TRBV23-1; clone size: .; D gene: .; CDR3 DNA: TGCGCCAGCAGTCAACATCCCCACAGGGTCTGTCCCCACATGAACACTGAAGCTTTCTTT; CDR3 protein: CASSQHPHRVCPHMNTEAFF
J gene: TRBJ1-2; V gene: TRBV28; clone size: .; D gene: TRBD1; CDR3 DNA: TGTGCCAGCAGCCAATTGCCGACAGGGATCGAAGGCTACACCTTC; CDR3 protein: CASSQLPTGIEGYTF
J gene: TRBJ2-1; V gene: TRBV4-1; clone size: .; D gene: TRBD2; CDR3 DNA: TGCGCCAGCAGCCAAGATAAAGTGAGCGGGAGAAGCAATGAGCAGTTCTTC; CDR3 protein: CASSQDKVSGRSNEQFF
J gene: TRBJ2-3; V gene: TRBV4-1; clone size: .; D gene: TRBD2; CDR3 DNA: TGCGCCAGCAGCCAATTTCTAACTAGCGGGAAGTCTGGATATACGCAGTATTTT; CDR3 protein: CASSQFLTSGKSGYTQYF
J gene: TRBJ2-7; V gene: TRBV19; clone size: .; D gene: TRBD2; CDR3 DNA: TGTGCCAGTAGAGTAACTAGCGGCCCCTACGAGCAGTACTTC; CDR3 protein: CASRVTSGPYEQYF